This entry describes one TCR beta chain. These data come from a study of blood T cell repertoires in COVID-19. Study context: Acute-phase and convalescent COVID-19 samples originated in the United States, Italy and Spain. In each case, the material was cDNA or gDNA derived from T cells, B-cell-depleted T cells, or PBMCs.

In germline, CDR1 is SGDLS, CDR2 YYNGEE. J was trimmed by 5 bases and V by 1 base; bases with no gene match: 8. The CDR3 is 15 residues long. Per the original methods: It was from reference gene primer amplification that nucleated cell counts were estimated. TCRdb keeps only in-frame clones here, not all; method: immunoSEQ multiplex PCR. That table furnishes V, J and clone size, whereas the DNA furnished D and trimming. The sample lists under 150,000 clones; about 85% were seen once. This rearrangement joins TRBV9 to TRBJ2-7; 8 bases line up with TRBD2. The sample comprised peripheral blood. The origin of this receptor is a man aged 50 to 59 with acute or convalescent COVID-19. The CDR3 bases are TGTGCCAGCAGCGTATCCGGCGGGGGGACGCACGAGCAGTACTTC. This codes for CASSVSGGGTHEQYF.